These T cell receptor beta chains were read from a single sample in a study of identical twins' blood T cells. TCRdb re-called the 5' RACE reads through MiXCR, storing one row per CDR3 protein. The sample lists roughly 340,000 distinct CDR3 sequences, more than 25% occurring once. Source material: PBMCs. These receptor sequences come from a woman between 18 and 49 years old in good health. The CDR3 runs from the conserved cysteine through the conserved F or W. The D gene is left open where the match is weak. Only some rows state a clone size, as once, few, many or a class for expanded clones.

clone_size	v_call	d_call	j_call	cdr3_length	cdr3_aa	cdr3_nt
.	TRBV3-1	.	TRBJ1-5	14	CASSQEPAYQPQHF	TGTGCCAGCAGCCAAGAGCCCGCCTATCAGCCCCAGCATTTT
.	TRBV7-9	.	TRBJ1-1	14	CASSLGGMGTEAFF	TGTGCCAGCAGCTTAGGAGGAATGGGGACTGAAGCTTTCTTT
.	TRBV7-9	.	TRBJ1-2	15	CASTPSSGDNYGYTF	TGTGCCAGCACCCCCTCCTCAGGCGATAACTATGGCTACACCTTC
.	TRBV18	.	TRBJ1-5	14	CASSPVDSNQPQHF	TGTGCCAGCTCACCAGTGGACAGCAATCAGCCCCAGCATTTT
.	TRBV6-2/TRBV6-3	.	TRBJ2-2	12	CASKHGAGELFF	TGTGCCAGCAAACATGGTGCCGGGGAGCTGTTTTTT
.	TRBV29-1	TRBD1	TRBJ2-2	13	CSARTGGGGELFF	TGCAGCGCCCGGACAGGGGGCGGCGGGGAGCTGTTTTTT
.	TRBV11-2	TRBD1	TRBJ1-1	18	CASSLVDGQGRIGSKAFF	TGTGCCAGCAGCTTAGTAGACGGACAGGGGAGGATAGGGTCTAAAGCTTTCTTT
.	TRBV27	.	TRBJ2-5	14	CASGRLGQQETQCF	TGTGCCAGCGGCAGACTAGGCCAACAAGAGACCCAGTGCTTC
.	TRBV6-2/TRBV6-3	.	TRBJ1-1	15	CASSYRWGERTEAFF	TGTGCCAGCAGTTACCGATGGGGGGAGCGCACTGAAGCTTTCTTT
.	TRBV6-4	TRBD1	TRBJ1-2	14	CASSESQGARGYTF	TGTGCCAGCAGTGAAAGTCAGGGGGCTCGTGGCTACACCTTC
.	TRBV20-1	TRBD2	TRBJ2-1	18	CSAPGTSGSRVGYNEQFF	TGCAGTGCCCCCGGGACTAGCGGGAGTCGAGTTGGTTACAATGAGCAGTTCTTC
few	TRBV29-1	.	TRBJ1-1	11	CSVGVTTEAFF	TGCAGCGTTGGCGTTACTACTGAAGCTTTCTTT
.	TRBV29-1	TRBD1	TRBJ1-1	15	CSVMRQGATSTEAFF	TGCAGCGTGATGCGACAGGGGGCAACTAGCACTGAAGCTTTCTTT
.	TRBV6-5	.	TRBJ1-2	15	CASSYGAGEYYGYTF	TGTGCCAGCAGTTACGGGGCAGGGGAGTACTATGGCTACACCTTC
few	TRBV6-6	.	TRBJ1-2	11	CASEAHYGYTF	TGTGCCAGCGAAGCCCACTATGGCTACACCTTC
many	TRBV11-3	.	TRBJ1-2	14	CASSPQGQFRGYTF	TGTGCCAGCAGCCCCCAAGGACAGTTTCGGGGCTACACCTTC
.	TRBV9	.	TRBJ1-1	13	CASSKRQNTEAFF	TGTGCCAGCAGCAAACGACAGAACACTGAAGCTTTCTTT
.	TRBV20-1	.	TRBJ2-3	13	CSARLPGTDTQYF	TGCAGTGCTAGGTTACCCGGAACAGATACGCAGTATTTT
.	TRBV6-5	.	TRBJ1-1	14	CASSYSNKNTEAFF	TGTGCCAGCAGTTACTCGAACAAGAACACTGAAGCTTTCTTT
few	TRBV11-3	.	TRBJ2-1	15	CASSLNPETYNEQFF	TGTGCCAGCAGCCTGAATCCGGAGACCTACAATGAGCAGTTCTTC
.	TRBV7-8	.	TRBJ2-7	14	CASSLLSVSYEQYF	TGTGCCAGCAGCTTACTCTCCGTTTCTTACGAGCAGTACTTC
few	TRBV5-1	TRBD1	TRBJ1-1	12	CASSRGQGEAFF	TGCGCCAGCAGCAGAGGACAGGGCGAAGCTTTCTTT